This T cell receptor (beta chain) is drawn from a study of cytotoxic CD8 clonotypes in ibrutinib-treated CLL. Background on the study: IGHV unmutated about 17; relapsed/refractory 11; treatment-naive roughly 15. Findings and caveats of the study: Baseline clonality exceeded age-matched healthy donors and tracked circulating CD8+ T-cell counts. Clonality rose at ibrutinib response and fell back toward baseline at progression.

Sequencing was designed to attain a depth spanning 1 in 200,000 to 1 in 1 million T cells. The table came from immunoSEQ multiplex PCR; TCRdb's copy has only in-frame clones and leaves some out. The table records 250,000 to 350,000 clones, about 72% of them present only once. Germline V gene sequence: CDR1 LNHDA, CDR2 SQIVND (reference sequence). The CDR3 sequence is 18 residues long. Trimming at V came to 8 bases and at J to 0 bases, leaving 19 bases not matched to a gene. Of note for this clone: No antigen is known for it.

The sample was PBMCs, taken at disease progression, from a patient treated with ibrutinib. The source of this sequence is a human donor with chronic lymphocytic leukemia. V gene TRBV19 combines with J gene TRBJ2-7; the match to TRBD2 covers 7 bases. The CDR3: CASQGSTHRGTNSYEQYF. In DNA form, the CDR3 reads TGTGCCAGTCAAGGTTCAACTCATCGGGGGACTAACTCCTACGAGCAGTACTTC.